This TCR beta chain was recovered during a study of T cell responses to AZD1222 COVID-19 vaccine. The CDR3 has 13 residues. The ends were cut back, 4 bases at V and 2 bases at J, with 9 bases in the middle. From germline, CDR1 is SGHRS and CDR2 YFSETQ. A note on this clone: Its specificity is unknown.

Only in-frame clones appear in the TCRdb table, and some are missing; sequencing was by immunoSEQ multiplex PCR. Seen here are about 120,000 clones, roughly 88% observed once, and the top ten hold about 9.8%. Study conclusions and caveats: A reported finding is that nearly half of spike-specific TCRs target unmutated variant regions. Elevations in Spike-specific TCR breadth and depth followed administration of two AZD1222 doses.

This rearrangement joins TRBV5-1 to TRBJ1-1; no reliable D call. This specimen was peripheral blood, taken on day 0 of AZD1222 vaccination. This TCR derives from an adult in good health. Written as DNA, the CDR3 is TGCGCCAGCAGCGATAACCCAAACACTGAAGCTTTCTTT. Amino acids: CASSDNPNTEAFF.